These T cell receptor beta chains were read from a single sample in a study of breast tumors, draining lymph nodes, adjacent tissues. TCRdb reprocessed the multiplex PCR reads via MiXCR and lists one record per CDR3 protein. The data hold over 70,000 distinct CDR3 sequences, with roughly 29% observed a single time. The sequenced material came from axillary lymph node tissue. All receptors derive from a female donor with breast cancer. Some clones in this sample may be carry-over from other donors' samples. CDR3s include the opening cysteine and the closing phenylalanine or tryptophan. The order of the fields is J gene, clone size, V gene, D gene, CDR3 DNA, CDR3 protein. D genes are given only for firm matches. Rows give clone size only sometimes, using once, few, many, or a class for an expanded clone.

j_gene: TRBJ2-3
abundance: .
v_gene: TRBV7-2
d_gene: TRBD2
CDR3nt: TGTGCCAGCAGCTTGGGGACTAGCGGGAGTTTGGGAGGAGCAGATACGCAGTATTTT
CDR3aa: CASSLGTSGSLGGADTQYF

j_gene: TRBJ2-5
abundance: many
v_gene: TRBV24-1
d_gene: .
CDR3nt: TGTGCCACCAGTAGGAGGGGGCCAGAAGAGACCCAGTACTTC
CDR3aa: CATSRRGPEETQYF

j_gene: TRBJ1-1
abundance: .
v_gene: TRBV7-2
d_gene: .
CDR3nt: TGTGCCAGCAGCTTCCGGACAGCCATGAACACTGAAGCTTTCTTT
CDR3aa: CASSFRTAMNTEAFF

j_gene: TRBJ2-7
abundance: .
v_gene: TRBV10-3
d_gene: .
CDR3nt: TGTGCCATCAGTGAGGCAGCAATTTCTTACGAGCAGTACTTC
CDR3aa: CAISEAAISYEQYF

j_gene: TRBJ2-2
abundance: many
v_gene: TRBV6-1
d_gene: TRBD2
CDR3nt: TGTGCCAGCAGTGAAGCGCGGCTAGCGGGAACCGGGGAGCTGTTTTTT
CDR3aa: CASSEARLAGTGELFF

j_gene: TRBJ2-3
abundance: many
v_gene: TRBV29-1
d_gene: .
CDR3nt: TGCAGCGTTCCCAATCTAGCTAGAAGCACAGATACGCAGTATTTT
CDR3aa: CSVPNLARSTDTQYF

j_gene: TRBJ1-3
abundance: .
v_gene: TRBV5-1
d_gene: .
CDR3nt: TGCGCCAACAGCGAGGGTGGAGACACCATATATTTT
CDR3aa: CANSEGGDTIYF

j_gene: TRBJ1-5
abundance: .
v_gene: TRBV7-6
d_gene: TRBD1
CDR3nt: TGTGCCAGCAGCTTAGTTGGGGACAGGCGGGGAGGCAATCAGCCCCAGCATTTT
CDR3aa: CASSLVGDRRGGNQPQHF

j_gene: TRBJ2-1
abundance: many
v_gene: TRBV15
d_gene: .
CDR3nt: TGTGCCACCAGCACCCGATCGAGCTCCTACAATGAGCAGTTCTTC
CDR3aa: CATSTRSSSYNEQFF

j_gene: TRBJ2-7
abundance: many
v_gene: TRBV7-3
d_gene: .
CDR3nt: TGTGCCAGCAGCCCGCCAGGGGCCGAAGAGCAGTACTTC
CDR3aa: CASSPPGAEEQYF

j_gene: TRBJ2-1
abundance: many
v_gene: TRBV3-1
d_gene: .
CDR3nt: TGTGCCAGCAGCCAAGATCCGGCGGAAGTTCTTGGTGAGCAGTTCTTC
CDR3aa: CASSQDPAEVLGEQFF

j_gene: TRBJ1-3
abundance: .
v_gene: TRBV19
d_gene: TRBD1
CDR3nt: TGTGCCAGTACTGCAGGGGGCCCGCGGTCGGGAAACCCCAAATATTTT
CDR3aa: CASTAGGPRSGNPKYF

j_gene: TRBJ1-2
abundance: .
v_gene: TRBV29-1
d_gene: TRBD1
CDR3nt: TGCAGCGTAGCAGGGGGCGATAATAGCTACACCTTC
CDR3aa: CSVAGGDNSYTF

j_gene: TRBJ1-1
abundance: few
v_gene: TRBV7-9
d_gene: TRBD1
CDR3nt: TGTGCCAGCGCTCGGGGACAGCTCGCTACTGAGGCTTTCTTT
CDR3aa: CASARGQLATEAFF

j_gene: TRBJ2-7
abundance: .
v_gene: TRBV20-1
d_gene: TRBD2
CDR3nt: TGCAGTGCTGGGGGGCTAGCGGGAGTATGGGACGAGCAGTACTTC
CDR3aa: CSAGGLAGVWDEQYF

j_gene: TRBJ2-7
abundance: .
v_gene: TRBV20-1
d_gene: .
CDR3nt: TGCAGTGCGCCGGGAGCCTACGAGCAGTACTTC
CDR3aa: CSAPGAYEQYF

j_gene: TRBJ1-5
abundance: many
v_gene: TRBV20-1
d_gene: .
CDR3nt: TGCAGTGCTAGGGCCTATGGGGGAAGTCAGCCCCAGCATTTT
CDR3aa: CSARAYGGSQPQHF

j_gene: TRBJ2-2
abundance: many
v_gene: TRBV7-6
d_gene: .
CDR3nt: TGTGCCAGCAAATCGGACCACATCACCGGGGAGCTGTTTTTT
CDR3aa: CASKSDHITGELFF

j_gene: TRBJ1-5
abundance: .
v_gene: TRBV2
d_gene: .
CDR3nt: TGTGCCAGCACCCCGGACAGTGGTCAGCCCCAGCATTTT
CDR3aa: CASTPDSGQPQHF

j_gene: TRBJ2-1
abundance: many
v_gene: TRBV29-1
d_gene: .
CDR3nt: TGCAGCGGTCACCCGGGACTGAGGGTAGGGGAGCAGTTCTTC
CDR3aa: CSGHPGLRVGEQFF

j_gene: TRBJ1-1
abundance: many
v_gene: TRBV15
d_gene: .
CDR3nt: TGTGCCACCAGCGGAGGGGCTGAAGCTTTCTTT
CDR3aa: CATSGGAEAFF

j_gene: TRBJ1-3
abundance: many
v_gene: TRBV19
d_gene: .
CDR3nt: TGTGCCAGTAGTATAGATCGGCAGGGGACTGGAAACACCATATATTTT
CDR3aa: CASSIDRQGTGNTIYF

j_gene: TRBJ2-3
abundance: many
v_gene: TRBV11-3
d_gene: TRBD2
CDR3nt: TGTGCCAGCAGCCTAACGGGACTATACACAGATACGCAGTATTTT
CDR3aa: CASSLTGLYTDTQYF

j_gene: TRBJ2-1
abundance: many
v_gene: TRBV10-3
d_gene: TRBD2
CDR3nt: TGTGCCATCAGTGACATGCGGGAGACCTCCTACAATGAGCAGTTCTTC
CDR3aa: CAISDMRETSYNEQFF

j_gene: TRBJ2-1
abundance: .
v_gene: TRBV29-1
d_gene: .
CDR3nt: TGCAGCGTTGACTCGGAGGTCGATGGGCAGTTCTTC
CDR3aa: CSVDSEVDGQFF

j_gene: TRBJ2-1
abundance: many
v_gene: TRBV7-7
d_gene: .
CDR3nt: TGTGCCAGCAGCCCTCGGGAGAATGAGCAGTTCTTC
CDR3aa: CASSPRENEQFF

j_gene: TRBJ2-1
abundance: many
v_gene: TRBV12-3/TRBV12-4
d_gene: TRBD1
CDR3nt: TGTGCCAGCAGATATGGACAGGGGCTCGATGAGCAGTTCTTC
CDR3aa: CASRYGQGLDEQFF

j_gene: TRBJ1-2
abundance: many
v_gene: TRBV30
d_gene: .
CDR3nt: TGTGCCTGGTCTTCCGGGTCCTATGGCTACACCTTC
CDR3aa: CAWSSGSYGYTF

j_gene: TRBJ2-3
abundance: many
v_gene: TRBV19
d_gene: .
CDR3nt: TGTGCCAGTAGTATTCTGACTAGTCTTAGCACAGATACGCAGTATTTT
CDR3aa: CASSILTSLSTDTQYF

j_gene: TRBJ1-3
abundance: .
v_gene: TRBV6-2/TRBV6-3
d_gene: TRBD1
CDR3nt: TGTGCCAGCAACAGGGGGCCTGGAAACACCATATATTTT
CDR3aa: CASNRGPGNTIYF

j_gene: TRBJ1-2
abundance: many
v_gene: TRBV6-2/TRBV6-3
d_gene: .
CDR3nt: TGTGCCAGCAGTTACGTCGGACAGACACCAACGACCTTC
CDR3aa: CASSYVGQTPTTF